The clone carrying this T cell receptor (beta chain) was seen only once. Its antigen is undetermined. At one end the junction does not follow the germline gene, possibly because of a read error. The input was around 530 ng total RNA; TCR beta cDNA was made from it with a constant-region primer. Researchers made the TCR beta libraries by running three nested multiplex PCR rounds with slightly modified ARM-PCR. Amplification in the first two PCR rounds was performed using TRBV1-TRBV30 forward primers and a C-beta reverse primer for about 10 cycles each. TCRdb passed the multiplex PCR reads through MiXCR, listing each CDR3 protein once. The data contain approximately 190,000 distinct CDR3 sequences, around four fifths of them singletons. Co-extraction yielded RNA and DNA from 20-30 mg of unsorted bulk tissue. The data were taken from a study of tumor-infiltrating lymphocytes in primary liver carcinoma.

The study, taken as a whole, reports: Tumors and blood were compared for top-250-clone fraction, and tumors had the significantly higher value (p = 0.039). Only about 7-24% of top clones showed up in all five tumor regions.

From germline, CDR1 is SGHDT and CDR2 YYEEEE. There are 16 residues in the CDR3. The V gene is TRBV5-6, the J gene TRBJ2-7; TRBD2 matches 9 bases. Source material: tumor tissue from primary liver carcinoma. The receptor comes from a man in his forties or fifties with primary liver carcinoma and hepatitis B virus infection. The chain's CDR3 is CVSSNIWREGSYEQYF. CDR3 DNA sequence: TGTGTCAGCAGCAATATTTGGCGGGAGGGCTCCTACGAGCAATATTTC.